These T cell receptor beta chains were read from a single sample in a study of T cell repertoires in cytomegalovirus infection. The antigens these receptors bind are not known. TCRdb reprocessed the reads via MiXCR and lists one record per CDR3 protein. The sample lists about 310,000 distinct CDR3 sequences; roughly 25% were seen once. The sample consisted of cultured PBMCs, taken from culture after CMV antigen stimulation. The receptors were gathered from a human donor in good health (CMV status not recorded). Some clones in this sample may be carry-over from other donors' samples. CDR3s include the opening cysteine and the closing phenylalanine or tryptophan. D genes are given only for firm matches. Clone size is given for some rows only: seen once, a few or many times, or a class if the clone is expanded.

V gene: TRBV7-2; J gene: TRBJ2-3; clone size: NA; D gene: NA; CDR3 protein: CASSSPPDTQYF; CDR3 DNA: TGTGCCAGCAGCTCCCCCCCAGATACGCAGTATTTT
V gene: TRBV6-2/TRBV6-3; J gene: TRBJ2-7; clone size: few; D gene: NA; CDR3 protein: CASSLSWGQLGEQYF; CDR3 DNA: TGTGCCAGCAGTCTCTCATGGGGGCAATTGGGCGAGCAGTACTTC
V gene: TRBV27; J gene: TRBJ1-5; clone size: few; D gene: TRBD1; CDR3 protein: CASSGTGVNQPQHF; CDR3 DNA: TGTGCCAGCTCCGGGACAGGGGTCAATCAGCCCCAGCATTTT
V gene: TRBV27; J gene: TRBJ2-1; clone size: few; D gene: NA; CDR3 protein: CASGLLDEQFF; CDR3 DNA: TGTGCCAGCGGCCTTCTGGATGAGCAGTTCTTC
V gene: TRBV6-2/TRBV6-3; J gene: TRBJ2-1; clone size: few; D gene: NA; CDR3 protein: CASSYPSDEQFF; CDR3 DNA: TGTGCCAGCAGTTACCCCAGCGATGAGCAGTTCTTC
V gene: TRBV5-1; J gene: TRBJ2-1; clone size: NA; D gene: TRBD2; CDR3 protein: CASNLVSGGPPKGQFF; CDR3 DNA: TGCGCCAGCAACTTGGTATCGGGAGGGCCCCCCAAGGGGCAGTTCTTC
V gene: TRBV7-2; J gene: TRBJ2-7; clone size: few; D gene: NA; CDR3 protein: CASSFGPISYEQYF; CDR3 DNA: TGTGCCAGCAGCTTTGGGCCTATTTCCTACGAGCAGTACTTC
V gene: TRBV19; J gene: TRBJ1-1; clone size: few; D gene: NA; CDR3 protein: CASSIGGGTEAFF; CDR3 DNA: TGTGCCAGTAGTATTGGAGGGGGCACTGAAGCTTTCTTT
V gene: TRBV7-8; J gene: TRBJ2-1; clone size: few; D gene: NA; CDR3 protein: CASSLGLHNEQFF; CDR3 DNA: TGTGCCAGCAGCTTAGGCCTCCACAATGAGCAGTTCTTC
V gene: TRBV4-3; J gene: TRBJ2-1; clone size: NA; D gene: NA; CDR3 protein: CASSQVYRGNSYNEQFF; CDR3 DNA: TGCGCCAGCAGCCAAGTTTATCGCGGGAACTCCTACAATGAGCAGTTCTTC
V gene: TRBV18; J gene: TRBJ1-3; clone size: few; D gene: NA; CDR3 protein: CASQEYLPGSGNTIYF; CDR3 DNA: TGTGCCAGCCAAGAATACCTCCCGGGCTCTGGAAACACCATATATTTT
V gene: TRBV7-8; J gene: TRBJ1-4; clone size: NA; D gene: NA; CDR3 protein: CARALGGQQEKLFF; CDR3 DNA: TGTGCCAGGGCCCTGGGGGGGCAGCAGGAAAAACTGTTTTTT
V gene: TRBV6-6; J gene: TRBJ1-1; clone size: few; D gene: NA; CDR3 protein: CASLSDMNTEAFF; CDR3 DNA: TGTGCCAGCCTCTCGGACATGAACACTGAAGCTTTCTTT
V gene: TRBV6-2/TRBV6-3; J gene: TRBJ2-5; clone size: few; D gene: NA; CDR3 protein: CASSYVAETQYF; CDR3 DNA: TGTGCCAGCAGTTACGTCGCAGAGACCCAGTACTTC
V gene: TRBV29-1; J gene: TRBJ2-1; clone size: NA; D gene: TRBD2; CDR3 protein: CSPRLADYNEQFF; CDR3 DNA: TGCAGCCCCCGGCTAGCGGACTACAATGAGCAGTTCTTC
V gene: TRBV7-9; J gene: TRBJ1-2; clone size: NA; D gene: NA; CDR3 protein: CASSLVQDRGYGYTF; CDR3 DNA: TGTGCCAGCAGCTTAGTGCAGGATCGGGGATATGGCTACACCTTC
V gene: TRBV7-8; J gene: TRBJ2-1; clone size: many; D gene: NA; CDR3 protein: CASSLGGTYNEQFF; CDR3 DNA: TGTGCCAGCAGCTTAGGTGGGACTTACAATGAGCAGTTCTTC
V gene: TRBV7-9; J gene: TRBJ2-5; clone size: NA; D gene: NA; CDR3 protein: CASSRIAETQYF; CDR3 DNA: TGTGCCAGCAGCCGCATCGCCGAGACCCAGTACTTC
V gene: TRBV11-2; J gene: TRBJ2-3; clone size: NA; D gene: NA; CDR3 protein: CASSLVSVTDTQYF; CDR3 DNA: TGTGCCAGCAGCCTAGTCTCGGTTACAGATACGCAGTATTTT
V gene: TRBV12-3/TRBV12-4; J gene: TRBJ1-4; clone size: many; D gene: NA; CDR3 protein: CASSLGTPNEKLFF; CDR3 DNA: TGTGCCAGCAGTCTTGGGACCCCTAATGAAAAACTGTTTTTT
V gene: TRBV6-2/TRBV6-3; J gene: TRBJ2-1; clone size: NA; D gene: TRBD1; CDR3 protein: CASSYLLRDRGHWSSYNEQFF; CDR3 DNA: TGTGCCAGCAGTTACCTTTTAAGGGACAGGGGTCATTGGAGCTCCTACAATGAGCAGTTCTTC
V gene: TRBV28; J gene: TRBJ1-2; clone size: NA; D gene: NA; CDR3 protein: CASSLSRTLYGYTF; CDR3 DNA: TGTGCCAGCAGTTTATCGCGGACCCTCTATGGCTACACCTTC
V gene: TRBV6-5; J gene: TRBJ2-3; clone size: few; D gene: TRBD1; CDR3 protein: CASSYYRGTDTQYF; CDR3 DNA: TGTGCCAGCAGTTACTACAGGGGGACAGATACGCAGTATTTT
V gene: TRBV15; J gene: TRBJ2-2; clone size: NA; D gene: NA; CDR3 protein: CATSSGNTGELFF; CDR3 DNA: TGTGCCACCAGCAGCGGGAACACCGGGGAGCTGTTTTTT
V gene: TRBV5-5; J gene: TRBJ1-6; clone size: many; D gene: TRBD1; CDR3 protein: CASSLQPGQTYSPLHF; CDR3 DNA: TGTGCCAGCAGCTTACAACCGGGACAGACCTACTCACCCCTCCACTTT
V gene: TRBV19; J gene: TRBJ2-2; clone size: NA; D gene: NA; CDR3 protein: CASSMLLAGPGGELFF; CDR3 DNA: TGTGCCAGTAGTATGCTTCTTGCGGGGCCGGGCGGGGAGCTGTTTTTT
V gene: TRBV6-2/TRBV6-3; J gene: TRBJ1-5; clone size: many; D gene: NA; CDR3 protein: CASSYRNQPQHF; CDR3 DNA: TGTGCCAGCAGTTACCGTAATCAGCCCCAGCATTTT
V gene: TRBV18; J gene: TRBJ1-3; clone size: once; D gene: NA; CDR3 protein: CASSARDGRDTIYF; CDR3 DNA: TGTGCCAGCTCAGCCCGGGACGGGCGAGACACCATATATTTT
V gene: TRBV20-1; J gene: TRBJ2-2; clone size: many; D gene: TRBD2; CDR3 protein: CSARDASGSTGELFF; CDR3 DNA: TGCAGTGCTAGAGACGCTAGCGGGAGCACCGGGGAGCTGTTTTTT
V gene: TRBV7-9; J gene: TRBJ2-7; clone size: NA; D gene: TRBD2; CDR3 protein: CASSPAERGAYEQYF; CDR3 DNA: TGTGCCAGCAGCCCCGCCGAGCGGGGGGCCTACGAGCAGTACTTC
V gene: TRBV12-3/TRBV12-4; J gene: TRBJ1-1; clone size: few; D gene: TRBD1; CDR3 protein: CASSLGQGEAFF; CDR3 DNA: TGTGCCAGCAGTCTCGGACAGGGCGAAGCTTTCTTT
V gene: TRBV7-8; J gene: TRBJ1-4; clone size: many; D gene: TRBD1; CDR3 protein: CASSPDRATNEKLFF; CDR3 DNA: TGTGCCAGCAGCCCCGACAGGGCAACTAATGAAAAACTGTTTTTT
V gene: TRBV29-1; J gene: TRBJ1-5; clone size: once; D gene: TRBD1; CDR3 protein: CSVGDRGNQPQHF; CDR3 DNA: TGCAGCGTTGGGGACAGGGGGAATCAGCCCCAGCATTTT
V gene: TRBV29-1; J gene: TRBJ1-1; clone size: NA; D gene: NA; CDR3 protein: CSVVGGGEAFF; CDR3 DNA: TGCAGCGTTGTCGGGGGTGGTGAAGCTTTCTTT
V gene: TRBV6-5; J gene: TRBJ2-7; clone size: NA; D gene: TRBD1; CDR3 protein: CASSTAGTGVHEQYF; CDR3 DNA: TGTGCCAGCAGTACCGCCGGGACAGGGGTCCACGAGCAGTACTTC
V gene: TRBV28; J gene: TRBJ1-2; clone size: NA; D gene: NA; CDR3 protein: CASRLWGRDYGYTF; CDR3 DNA: TGTGCCAGCAGGCTTTGGGGCCGCGATTATGGCTACACCTTC
V gene: TRBV28; J gene: TRBJ2-1; clone size: NA; D gene: NA; CDR3 protein: CASSLEAPTLGNEQFF; CDR3 DNA: TGTGCCAGCAGTTTAGAGGCGCCTACCCTGGGCAATGAGCAGTTCTTC
V gene: TRBV7-2; J gene: TRBJ2-1; clone size: many; D gene: TRBD2; CDR3 protein: CASSPRSGPYSYNEQFF; CDR3 DNA: TGTGCCAGCAGCCCCCGTAGCGGGCCCTACTCCTACAATGAGCAGTTCTTC
V gene: TRBV19; J gene: TRBJ2-1; clone size: NA; D gene: TRBD2; CDR3 protein: CASSQTSGSDEQFF; CDR3 DNA: TGTGCCAGTAGTCAGACTAGCGGGAGCGATGAGCAGTTCTTC
V gene: TRBV29-1; J gene: TRBJ2-3; clone size: few; D gene: TRBD2; CDR3 protein: CSVPTSGISNTQYF; CDR3 DNA: TGCAGCGTGCCCACTAGCGGGATATCGAATACGCAGTATTTT